The 31 T cell receptor beta chains given below trace back to one sample, sequenced in a study of regulatory T cells in long-lasting Graves disease. Time point: newly diagnosed GD, antithyroid drugs for less than 3 months. Extracted RNA from PBMCs served as the source of the TCR library. Assembly of TCR beta libraries relied on iRepertoire HTBI primers together with Arm-PCR of CDR3 regions. Via MiXCR, TCRdb re-called the multiplex PCR reads, giving one row per CDR3 protein. Of around 400,000 distinct CDR3 sequences in the sample, less than 20% were seen once. The sample consisted of peripheral blood mononuclear cells (PBMCs), taken at new diagnosis, from a patient treated with antithyroid drugs. Receptors originate from a female donor with Graves disease.

The CDR3 DNA reads TGTGCCAGCAGTTTTTCCAGAAGAACCGGCTACACCTTC. Protein product: CASSFSRRTGYTF. The rearrangement uses TRBV28 and TRBJ1-2; D not certain. CDR1 and CDR2 from the germline V gene are MDHEN and SYDVKM. This CDR3 comprises 13 residues. V shed 3 bases and J shed 8 bases, with 13 bases lying between them.

A note on this clonotype: A read error is the likely source, as a far larger clone sits one nucleotide away. The gene calls are TRBV20-1 and TRBJ2-3, with D possibly matching TRBD1 (6 bases). The CDR3 has 15 amino acids. Looked up from germline, CDR1 is DFQATT and CDR2 is SNEGSKA (reference sequence). The CDR3, as DNA: TGCAGTGCTAGAGATATACAGGGTAGCTCCTACGAGCGGTACTTC. Protein sequence: CSARDIQGSSYERYF.

This clonotype was counted ten times or more. The chain links TRBV20-1 to TRBJ1-1, with D perhaps matching TRBD1 (6 bases). The V end was cut by 6 bases, the J end by 6 bases, with 20 bases between. CDR1 is DFQATT and CDR2 is SNEGSKA in the germline V gene (reference sequence). CDR3 length equals 14 residues. CDR3 nucleotides: TGCAGTGCGTTGATAAGATACAGGGATGCTGAAGCTTTCTTT. Encoded protein: CSALIRYRDAEAFF.

V gene TRBV7-9 combines with J gene TRBJ2-7, with D possibly being TRBD1 (6 bases). CDR1 and CDR2 from the germline V gene are SEHNR and FQNEAQ (reference sequence). V was clipped by 6 bases and J by 0 bases, with 15 bases between them. The CDR3 totals 15 residues. CDR3 in DNA: TGTGCCAGCAGTTACCCCCGGACAGTCTCCTACGAGCAGTACTTC. Translation: CASSYPRTVSYEQYF.

Ten or more counts support this clonotype. The V call is TRBV7-2, the J call TRBJ2-7; weak D call: TRBD2 (7 bases). V was pared by 4 bases and J by 4 bases, with 23 bases between. Germline CDR1 and CDR2: SGHTA and FQGNSA. The CDR3 totals 17 residues. CDR3 protein: CASSSINSPGGRYEQYF. Written as DNA, the CDR3 is TGTGCCAGCAGCTCGATCAATTCCCCCGGGGGGCGTTACGAGCAGTACTTC.

This clonotype was found many times. The gene calls are TRBV9 and TRBJ1-2, with D maybe TRBD1 (5 bases). Germline V gene sequence: CDR1 SGDLS, CDR2 YYNGEE. V shed 3 bases and J shed 3 bases, with 9 bases lying between them. The CDR3 contains 13 residues. CDR3 nucleotide sequence: TGTGCCAGCAGCGCCCACAGGTACTATGGCTACACCTTC. It codes for CASSAHRYYGYTF.

This clonotype was counted ten times or more. V usage is TRBV14 and J usage is TRBJ2-4; D call uncertain. The CDR3 has 14 residues. The V and J ends lost 2 bases and 8 bases respectively, with 13 bases between them. Looked up from germline, CDR1 is SGHDN and CDR2 is FVKESK. The CDR3 sequence is CASSQISARDIQYF. The CDR3 DNA reads TGTGCCAGCAGCCAAATCAGCGCCCGGGACATTCAGTACTTC.

The table lists this clonotype with many counts. The gene calls are TRBV2 and TRBJ2-5; unclear D gene. V was trimmed by 8 bases and J by 5 bases, leaving 18 bases between them. Germline V gene sequence: CDR1 SNHLY, CDR2 FYNNEI. This CDR3 spans 14 amino acids. The CDR3 here is CASPPWAPGETQYF. CDR3 nucleotide sequence: TGTGCCAGCCCCCCTTGGGCCCCCGGGGAGACCCAGTACTTC.

This chain uses TRBV12-3 or TRBV12-4 with TRBJ2-1; perhaps TRBD1 as D (6 bases). The CDR3 loop spans 14 amino acids. V was trimmed by 2 bases and J by 6 bases, leaving 11 bases between them. The CDR3 DNA follows: TGTGCCAGCAGTTTAATGCAAGGGGGCAATGAGCAGTTCTTC. Translation gives CASSLMQGGNEQFF.

This clonotype was counted ten times or more. V is TRBV19 and J is TRBJ2-1; D remains ambiguous. The CDR3 has 12 amino acids. Trimming shortened V by 6 bases and J by 1 base, and 4 bases separated the two germline ends. CDR1 LNHDA and CDR2 SQIVND come from the germline V gene (reference sequence). CDR3 sequence (DNA): TGTGCCAGTAGCAGGTCCTACAATGAGCAGTTCTTC. It codes for CASSRSYNEQFF.

This clonotype was observed at least ten times. This CDR3 reads CASSENGYATNEKLFF. The CDR3 DNA follows: TGTGCCAGCAGTGAAAATGGTTATGCAACTAATGAAAAACTGTTTTTT. The rearrangement uses TRBV2 and TRBJ1-4; D gene unclear. V was cut by 2 bases and J by 0 bases, with 10 bases left in between. The germline V gene has CDR1 SNHLY and CDR2 FYNNEI. This CDR3 spans 16 amino acids. Filled out from reference TRBV2 and TRBJ1-4, the complete variable domain reads EPEVTQTPSHQVTQMGQEVILRCVPISNHLYFYWYRQILGQKVEFLVSFYNNEISEKSEIFDDQFSVERPDGSNFTLKIRSTKLEDSAMYFCASSENGYATNEKLFFGSGTQLSVL.

This clonotype was detected ten times or more. The chain employs TRBV20-1 and TRBJ2-3; 7 bases match TRBD1. V lost 0 bases and J lost 3; bases outside the gene matches: 6. The CDR3 runs 15 residues. Germline V lookup: CDR1 DFQATT, CDR2 SNEGSKA (reference sequence). The CDR3 nucleotides are TGCAGTGCTAGAGACCGGGGCAGGGGGACAGATACGCAGTATTTT. This sequence encodes CSARDRGRGTDTQYF.

This clonotype came up many times. This chain joins TRBV27 and TRBJ2-1; possibly TRBD1 for D (5 bases). Germline V CDR1 and CDR2: MNHEY, SMNVEV (reference sequence). The CDR3 sequence is 14 residues long. V was shortened by 5 bases and J by 2 bases, with 10 bases between the two germline ends. The chain's CDR3 is CASSPGSTYNEQFF. In DNA, the CDR3 is TGTGCCAGCAGTCCAGGGTCTACCTACAATGAGCAGTTCTTC.

This clonotype was recorded a few times. This chain joins TRBV28 and TRBJ1-2; the match to TRBD1 covers 7 bases. The CDR3 loop spans 14 amino acids. V dropped 4 bases and J dropped 2; count of bases not matched to a gene: 4. Per the germline V gene, CDR1 is MDHEN and CDR2 is SYDVKM. The CDR3 reads CASSSPTGNYGYTF. The DNA of the CDR3 is TGTGCCAGCAGTTCCCCGACAGGGAACTATGGCTACACCTTC.

The V gene is TRBV16, the J gene TRBJ2-1, with no clear D. V lost 0 bases and J lost 10, with 13 bases in between. CDR1 and CDR2 (germline): KGHSY, FQNENV. The CDR3 runs 14 residues. The CDR3 nucleotides are TGTGCCAGCAGCCAATCTCAGGTTGGGCGGGAGCAGTTCTTC. It encodes CASSQSQVGREQFF.

This clonotype occurred many times. The chain links TRBV4-3 to TRBJ1-5; D unresolved. The CDR3 has 14 amino acids. The V and J ends lost 3 bases and 6 bases respectively, with 12 bases between them. The germline V gene encodes CDR1 LGHNA and CDR2 YSLEER. The CDR3 nucleotides read TGCGCCAGCAGCCATGATGACACGAGTCAGCCCCAGCATTTT. As protein: CASSHDDTSQPQHF.

A remark on this clonotype: A much bigger clone sits one base away, suggesting this may be a read error. The chain employs TRBV2 and TRBJ2-7, with TRBD1 matching 8 bases. Looked up from germline, CDR1 is SNHLY and CDR2 is FYNNEI. This CDR3 is built from 13 residues. V dropped 6 bases and J dropped 2; count of bases not matched to a gene: 3. The DNA of the CDR3 is TGTGCCAGCAGCGCGACAGGGGCCTACGAGCAGTACTTC. Protein product: CASSATGAYEQYF.

This clonotype was detected ten times or more. The rearrangement uses TRBV11-2 and TRBJ1-1; perhaps TRBD1 as D (5 bases). The CDR3 sequence is 13 residues long. CDR1 and CDR2 (germline): SGHAT, FQNNGV. V lost 6 bases to trimming and J lost 0 bases, with 8 bases between them. The CDR3: CASRTGMNTEAFF. Here the CDR3 DNA reads TGTGCCAGCAGAACAGGCATGAACACTGAAGCTTTCTTT. The whole variable domain, remainder taken from reference TRBV11-2 and TRBJ1-1, is EAGVAQSPRYKIIEKRQSVAFWCNPISGHATLYWYQQILGQGPKLLIQFQNNGVVDDSQLPKDRFSAERLKGVDSTLKIQPAKLEDSAVYLCASRTGMNTEAFFGQGTRLTVV.

This clonotype was observed many times. Here the CDR3 DNA reads TGTGCCAGCAGCTTATTCGGGACTAGCGGGAGCAGGGTTTCAGATACGCAGTATTTT. Translating gives CASSLFGTSGSRVSDTQYF. V usage is TRBV7-8 and J usage is TRBJ2-3; 14 bases align to TRBD2. CDR3 length equals 19 residues. Germline assignment: CDR1 SGHVS and CDR2 FQNEAQ. J lost 4 bases, V lost 2 bases, and 11 bases had no gene match.

CDR3: CASSLDRTHYGYTF. DNA of the CDR3: TGTGCCAGCAGCTTAGACAGGACTCACTATGGCTACACCTTC. J is TRBJ1-2 and V is TRBV7-2; D is perhaps TRBD1 (5 bases). In germline, CDR1 is SGHTA, CDR2 FQGNSA. Trimming removed 1 base at V and 3 bases at J, with 9 bases between. The CDR3 totals 14 residues.

This clonotype was seen ten or more times. The chain couples TRBV11-2 to TRBJ2-3; no firm D call. The CDR3 is 14 amino acids. V shed 1 base and J shed 5 bases, with 10 bases lying between them. Germline values: CDR1 SGHAT, CDR2 FQNNGV. CDR3 amino acids: CASSLALSGDTQYF. In DNA form, the CDR3 reads TGTGCCAGCAGCTTAGCTTTGTCGGGAGATACGCAGTATTTT. Full variable domain (rest looked up from reference TRBV11-2 and TRBJ2-3): EAGVAQSPRYKIIEKRQSVAFWCNPISGHATLYWYQQILGQGPKLLIQFQNNGVVDDSQLPKDRFSAERLKGVDSTLKIQPAKLEDSAVYLCASSLALSGDTQYFGPGTRLTVL.

There are many counts of this clonotype. This sequence joins TRBV7-2 and TRBJ1-1; D perhaps matches TRBD1 (6 bases). V was pared by 6 bases and J by 2 bases, with 13 bases between. Germline assignment: CDR1 SGHTA and CDR2 FQGNSA. The CDR3 runs 14 residues. The CDR3 region has the DNA TGTGCCAGCAGTTTCGCAGGGGCAAACACTGAAGCTTTCTTT. Its protein product is CASSFAGANTEAFF.

V gene TRBV5-1 combines with J gene TRBJ2-3, with a tentative D call TRBD1 (5 bases). The V end was cut by 0 bases, the J end by 0 bases, with 14 bases between. The CDR3 runs to 17 residues. The V gene's germline CDR1 is SGHRS and CDR2 YFSETQ. CDR3 in DNA: TGCGCCAGCAGCTTGGCAGGGCAGGCCTCTAGCACAGATACGCAGTATTTT. Encoded protein: CASSLAGQASSTDTQYF. Full variable domain (rest looked up from reference TRBV5-1 and TRBJ2-3): KAGVTQTPRYLIKTRGQQVTLSCSPISGHRSVSWYQQTPGQGLQFLFEYFSETQRNKGNFPGRFSGRQFSNSRSEMNVSTLELGDSALYLCASSLAGQASSTDTQYFGPGTRLTVL.

This clonotype was seen once. The chain has TRBV2 and TRBJ1-4; TRBD1 might be the D (5 bases). Trimming removed 7 bases from V and 0 bases from J, with 18 bases in between. The germline V gene has CDR1 SNHLY and CDR2 FYNNEI. CDR3 length equals 17 residues. The CDR3 loop is CASIAGLTTSTNEKLFF. CDR3 DNA sequence: TGTGCCAGCATCGCGGGACTCACCACATCAACTAATGAAAAACTGTTTTTT.

Ten or more counts support this clonotype. This chain uses TRBV9 with TRBJ2-5, with D perhaps matching TRBD1 or TRBD2 (5 bases each). The germline V and J ends were trimmed by 1 base and 3 bases, with 7 bases remaining between them. In germline, CDR1 is SGDLS, CDR2 YYNGEE. The CDR3 runs to 13 residues. The CDR3 nucleotides read TGTGCCAGCAGCGTAAGAGGGGAAGAGACCCAGTACTTC. It translates to CASSVRGEETQYF.

The CDR3 loop reads CASSVVSGGARNTIYF. In DNA form, the CDR3 reads TGTGCCAGCAGCGTAGTGTCAGGAGGGGCTCGAAACACCATATATTTT. The V and J genes are TRBV9 and TRBJ1-3, with D perhaps matching TRBD1 (5 bases). The V end lost 0 bases, the J end lost 5 bases, and 15 bases lay between the germline ends. The CDR3 covers 16 residues. Looked up from germline, CDR1 is SGDLS and CDR2 is YYNGEE. Based on the CDR3 plus reference TRBV9 and TRBJ1-3, the full variable domain is DSGVTQTPKHLITATGQRVTLRCSPRSGDLSVYWYQQSLDQGLQFLIQYYNGEERAKGNILERFSAQQFPDLHSELNLSSLELGDSALYFCASSVVSGGARNTIYFGEGSWLTVV.

The rearrangement uses TRBV7-8 and TRBJ2-6; D gene uncertain. The CDR3 has 17 amino acids. V shed 4 bases and J shed 0 bases, with 13 bases lying between them. Germline V CDR1 and CDR2: SGHVS, FQNEAQ. This CDR3 is CASSSRLRSSGANVLTF. As DNA, the CDR3 is TGTGCCAGCAGCTCCCGTTTGCGCAGCTCTGGGGCCAACGTCCTGACTTTC.

V usage is TRBV12-3 or TRBV12-4 and J usage is TRBJ1-6; D gene ambiguous. The V end was cut by 3 bases, the J end by 1 base, with 7 bases between. The CDR3 has 15 amino acids. The CDR3 nucleotides read TGTGCCAGCAGTTTTCAACAGTCCTATAATTCACCCCTCCACTTT. Encoded protein: CASSFQQSYNSPLHF.

Many counts were recorded for this clonotype. CDR3 region: CASSKIRDRGSPLHF. In DNA form, the CDR3 reads TGTGCCAGCAGCAAGATCCGGGACAGGGGCTCACCCCTCCACTTT. The V call is TRBV11-2, the J call TRBJ1-6; 10 bases are shared with TRBD1. Germline V lookup: CDR1 SGHAT, CDR2 FQNNGV. V was pared by 5 bases and J by 10 bases, with 8 bases of the junction left unmatched. The CDR3 totals 15 residues.

This clonotype has ten or more counts. This chain links TRBV12-3 or TRBV12-4 with TRBJ1-1; D call uncertain. V was cut by 3 bases and J by 2 bases, with 10 bases left in between. CDR3 length equals 14 residues. Here the CDR3 DNA reads TGTGCCAGCAGTTTTCGGGCAGCCAACACTGAAGCTTTCTTT. It encodes CASSFRAANTEAFF.

This clonotype was seen many times. In DNA, the CDR3 is TGTGCCAGCAGTGAAATTGGGGGCAATGAGCAGTTCTTC. It translates to CASSEIGGNEQFF. This chain links TRBV2 with TRBJ2-1; tentatively, D is TRBD1 or TRBD2 (5 bases each). With 2 bases removed from V and 6 bases from J, the gap between germline ends came to 8 bases. Looked up from germline, CDR1 is SNHLY and CDR2 is FYNNEI. The CDR3 consists of 13 residues. Combining the CDR3 with reference TRBV2 and TRBJ2-1 gives the whole variable domain EPEVTQTPSHQVTQMGQEVILRCVPISNHLYFYWYRQILGQKVEFLVSFYNNEISEKSEIFDDQFSVERPDGSNFTLKIRSTKLEDSAMYFCASSEIGGNEQFFGPGTRLTVL.